The present T cell receptor beta chain was sequenced within a study of blood T cell repertoires in COVID-19. Background on the study: The samples span acute and convalescent COVID-19 from the United States, Italy and Spain. PBMCs, B-cell-depleted T cells, or T cells provided the cDNA or gDNA that made up the material.

This CDR3 comprises 14 residues. CDR1 is SGHNT, CDR2 YENEEA, per germline. V was shortened by 5 bases and J by 2 bases, with 11 bases between the two germline ends. In the source study's methods: How many nucleated cells were present was estimated from reference gene primer amplification. Here immunoSEQ multiplex PCR was the method, and the copy in TCRdb shows in-frame clones only, minus some. V and J calls and clone size follow that table, whereas D and trimming were derived from the DNA. This repertoire shows 210,000 or so clones, 85% to 90% found once; its top ten account for over 2%. V gene TRBV11-3 combines with J gene TRBJ2-3, with no clear D. The receptor was isolated from a woman aged 50 to 60 with acute or convalescent COVID-19. Sequenced material: peripheral blood. CDR3 residues: CASSPSRVTDTQYF. In nucleotides, the CDR3 is TGTGCCAGCAGCCCGAGCCGAGTCACAGATACGCAGTATTTT.